The source of this T cell receptor (beta chain) is a study of T cells in Graves' hyperthyroidism and ophthalmopathy. Overall study results and limits: Among clonotypes expanded in thyroid above 0.001, most were also found in blood.

Amplified regions were TCR beta CDR3 sequences from RNA transcripts. The study used the HTBI primer set for a first-round RT-PCR of the TCR CDR3. TCRdb independently ran MiXCR on the multiplex PCR reads; one entry per CDR3 protein. The sample includes 530,000 or so distinct CDR3 sequences, less than 25% seen only once; the top ten take 11%. This clonotype was recorded at least ten times. Its target is unknown. The CDR3 contains 15 residues. From germline, CDR1 is MDHEN and CDR2 SYDVKM. Trimming cost V 1 base and J 4 bases; bases outside gene matches: 3. This chain links TRBV28 with TRBJ1-1; TRBD1 matches at 10 bases. Sequenced: blood. The sequence was obtained from a woman aged 25 to 45 with Graves' ophthalmopathy. DNA for the CDR3: TGTGCCAGCAGTTTATCCGGGACAGGGGCCACTGAAGCTTTCTTT. This translates into CASSLSGTGATEAFF. The variable domain in full, completed from reference TRBV28 and TRBJ1-1, reads DVKVTQSSRYLVKRTGEKVFLECVQDMDHENMFWYRQDPGLGLRLIYFSYDVKMKEKGDIPEGYSVSREKKERFSLILESASTNQTSMYLCASSLSGTGATEAFFGQGTRLTVV.